This T cell receptor beta chain was obtained from a study of CD8 T cells in ankylosing spondylitis. Study-wide results and limits: Previous work reported some of these motif variants in the synovial fluid and blood of reactive arthritis. Ankylosing spondylitis blood appeared to carry a characteristic TCR beta motif of seven to nine highly homologous variants. Disease-associated clones were reportedly significantly overrepresented in matched ankylosing spondylitis synovial fluid.

Remarks on this clonotype: Its specificity is unknown.

Germline CDR1 is MNHNS and CDR2 is SASEGT. Trimming took 2 bases from V and 3 from J, leaving 16 bases between them. The CDR3 runs to 16 residues. TCRdb reprocessed the 5' RACE reads with MiXCR, giving one entry per CDR3 protein. The table includes about 440,000 distinct CDR3 sequences, more than 15% detected once. Material: blood, either unsorted or a sorted T cell fraction (not recorded which). This TCR came from a male donor with ankylosing spondylitis. This chain connects TRBV6-1 to TRBJ1-2; D ambiguous. In nucleotides, the CDR3 is TGTGCCAGCAGTGAATCTTCGCGGCTAACCGACTATGGCTACACCTTC. This gives the protein CASSESSRLTDYGYTF.